Each of the 2 T cell receptor beta chains below was sequenced from the same sample in a study of early T cells in non-severe SARS-CoV-2 infection. TCRdb redid the calling of the 5' RACE reads with MiXCR, one entry per CDR3 protein. The sample lists some 77,000 distinct CDR3 sequences, 10% to 15% occurring once. Sequenced sample: whole blood. All receptors derive from an adult who was a healthcare worker with PCR-confirmed SARS-CoV-2 infection or an uninfected control (not recorded which).

This clonotype has a count of ten or more. This chain links TRBV28 with TRBJ1-5, with TRBD1 matching over 8 bases. Germline assignment: CDR1 MDHEN and CDR2 SYDVKM. The CDR3 is 18 residues long. V trimming: 8 bases; J trimming: 0 bases; junction bases outside the gene matches: 15. DNA for the CDR3: TGTGCCAGCCTCCCCCCCCTTAGACAGGGGAATAGCAATCAGCCCCAGCATTTT. Protein sequence: CASLPPLRQGNSNQPQHF. Supplemented by reference TRBV28 and TRBJ1-5, the full variable domain reads DVKVTQSSRYLVKRTGEKVFLECVQDMDHENMFWYRQDPGLGLRLIYFSYDVKMKEKGDIPEGYSVSREKKERFSLILESASTNQTSMYLCASLPPLRQGNSNQPQHFGDGTRLSIL.

The chain carries TRBV27 and TRBJ1-2; D is unresolved. Trimming took off 2 bases at V and 6 bases at J, with 13 bases between the two ends. Germline V gene lookup returns CDR1 MNHEY and CDR2 SMNVEV (reference sequence). The CDR3 extends over 14 amino acids. CDR3 in amino acids: CASSLGPGFDGYTF. The CDR3 nucleotides read TGTGCCAGCAGTTTAGGACCGGGCTTCGATGGCTACACCTTC.